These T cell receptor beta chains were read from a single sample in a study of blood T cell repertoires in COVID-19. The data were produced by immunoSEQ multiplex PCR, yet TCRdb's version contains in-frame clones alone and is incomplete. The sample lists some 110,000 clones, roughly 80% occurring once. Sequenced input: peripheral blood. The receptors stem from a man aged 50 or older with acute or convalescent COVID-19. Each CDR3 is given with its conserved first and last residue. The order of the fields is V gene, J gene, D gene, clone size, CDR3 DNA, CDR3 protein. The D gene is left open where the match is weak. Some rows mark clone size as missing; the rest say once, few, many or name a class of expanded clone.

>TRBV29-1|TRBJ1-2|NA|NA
TGCAGCGTTGACATCGGGGGTAACTATGGCTACACCTTC
CSVDIGGNYGYTF
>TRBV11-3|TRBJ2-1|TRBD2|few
TGTGCCAGCAGCTTAGCGGGAGGGTACAATGAGCAGTTCTTC
CASSLAGGYNEQFF
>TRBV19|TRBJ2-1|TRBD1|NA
TGTGCCAGTAGTCCGGGACAGGGATTCAATGAGCAGTTCTTC
CASSPGQGFNEQFF
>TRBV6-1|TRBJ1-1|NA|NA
TGTGCCAGCAGTGATCCTTTCACCGGGACTCAGAACACTGAAGCTTTCTTT
CASSDPFTGTQNTEAFF
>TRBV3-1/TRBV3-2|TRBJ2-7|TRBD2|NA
TGTGCCAGCAGCCAAGTGGGGCTAGCGGGCTACGAGCAGTACTTC
CASSQVGLAGYEQYF
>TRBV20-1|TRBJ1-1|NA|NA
TGCAGTGCTAGTCTCGTGAACACTGAAGCTTTCTTT
CSASLVNTEAFF
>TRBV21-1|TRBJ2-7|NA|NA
TGTGCCAGCAGCAAATGGGTTGGGGGGACAGGGCATATCTACGAGCAGTACTTC
CASSKWVGGTGHIYEQYF
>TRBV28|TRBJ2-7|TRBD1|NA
TGTGCCAGCAGTTTTGAGGGACAGGGACCCTACGAGCAGTACTTC
CASSFEGQGPYEQYF
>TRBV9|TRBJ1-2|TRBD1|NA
TGTGCCAGCAGCCCTAGAACCGGGACAGGGGACGGCTATGGCTACACCTTC
CASSPRTGTGDGYGYTF
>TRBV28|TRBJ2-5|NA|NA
TGTGCCAGCAGGACTACTAAACAAGAGACCCAGTACTTC
CASRTTKQETQYF
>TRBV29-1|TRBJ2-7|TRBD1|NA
TGCAGCGCCCTTGACAGGGTAACGGCCTACGAGCAGTACTTC
CSALDRVTAYEQYF
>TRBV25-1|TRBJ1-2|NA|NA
TGTGCCAGCAGTGAATATACAGGGTCCTATGGCTACACCTTC
CASSEYTGSYGYTF
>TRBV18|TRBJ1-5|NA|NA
TGTGCCAGCTCACCAGGCCCCCAAGGCAATCAGCCCCAGCATTTT
CASSPGPQGNQPQHF
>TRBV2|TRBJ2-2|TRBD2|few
TGTGCCAGCAGTACTAGCGGGGGGGCACGGGGCACCGGGGAGCTGTTTTTT
CASSTSGGARGTGELFF
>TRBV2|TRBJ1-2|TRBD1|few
TGTGCCAGCAGTGTGGGGACAGACCCTTCTTATACCTTC
CASSVGTDPSYTF
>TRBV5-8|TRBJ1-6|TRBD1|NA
TGTGCCAGCAGCAGCGGACAGGGATCAAATTCACCCCTCCACTTT
CASSSGQGSNSPLHF
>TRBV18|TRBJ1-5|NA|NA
TGTGCCAGCTCACGAGCAGCGGATCAGCCCCAGCATTTT
CASSRAADQPQHF
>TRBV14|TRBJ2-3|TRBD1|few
TGTGCCAGCAGCCCGACAGGGGGCTCAGATACGCAGTATTTT
CASSPTGGSDTQYF
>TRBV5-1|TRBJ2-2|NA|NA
TGCGCCAGCAGCTTGGCGGGCGCGGGCACCGGGGAGCTGTTTTTT
CASSLAGAGTGELFF
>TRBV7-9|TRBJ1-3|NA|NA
TGTGCCAGCAGCTTACTCTATCGACAGAGCTCTGGAAACACCATATATTTT
CASSLLYRQSSGNTIYF
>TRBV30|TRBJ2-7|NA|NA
TGTGCCTGGCGCGGATTCTACGAGCAGTACTTC
CAWRGFYEQYF
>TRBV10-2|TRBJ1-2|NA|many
TGCGCCAGCAGTGAGCTTTCGACAGTTAACTATGGCTACACCTTC
CASSELSTVNYGYTF
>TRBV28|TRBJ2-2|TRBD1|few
TGTGCCAGCAGAGCAAACAGGGGGCGTACCGGGGAGCTGTTTTTT
CASRANRGRTGELFF
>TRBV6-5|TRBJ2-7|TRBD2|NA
TGTGCCAGCAGTTTCCGACTAGCGGGAGGCTTCTACGAGCAGTACTTC
CASSFRLAGGFYEQYF
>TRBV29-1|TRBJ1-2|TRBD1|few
TGCAGCGTTGACCCGGGACAGGGGGCTGGCTACACCTTC
CSVDPGQGAGYTF
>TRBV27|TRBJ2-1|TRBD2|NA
TGTGCCAGCAGTTTAACGGCGGGAGAATACAATGAGCAGTTCTTC
CASSLTAGEYNEQFF
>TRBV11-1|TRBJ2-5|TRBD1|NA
TGTGCCAGCAGCTTAGCATGGACAGGTCAAGAGACCCAGTACTTC
CASSLAWTGQETQYF
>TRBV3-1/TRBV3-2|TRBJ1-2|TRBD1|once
TGTGCCAGCAGCCAATTCGACAGGGAGGAGGATGGCTACACCTTC
CASSQFDREEDGYTF
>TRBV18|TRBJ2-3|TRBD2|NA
TGTGCCAGCTCACCAAAGGAACTAGCGGAACCAGATACGCAGTATTTT
CASSPKELAEPDTQYF
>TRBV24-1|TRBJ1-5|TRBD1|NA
TGTGCCACCAGTCCAGGGGGTTGGGATCAGCCCCAGCATTTT
CATSPGGWDQPQHF
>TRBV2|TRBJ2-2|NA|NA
TGTGCCAGCAAAGGGAGGACGAACACCGGGGAGCTGTTTTTT
CASKGRTNTGELFF
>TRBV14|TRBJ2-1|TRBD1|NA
TGTGCCAGCAGCCATATACCGGGACAGGGGGACAATGAGCAGTTCTTC
CASSHIPGQGDNEQFF
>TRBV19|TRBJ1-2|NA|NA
TGTGCCAGTTCTCAGGGGTTAGCTAACTATGGCTACACCTTC
CASSQGLANYGYTF
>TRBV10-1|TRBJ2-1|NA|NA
TGCGCCAGCAGTGATCCAGGGTACAATGAGCAGTTCTTC
CASSDPGYNEQFF
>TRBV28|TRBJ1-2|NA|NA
TGTGCCGGCAGTGAACAGGGTGACTATGGCTACACCTTC
CAGSEQGDYGYTF
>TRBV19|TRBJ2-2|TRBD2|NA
TGTGCCAGTAGTTTAACTAGCGGGAACACCGGGGAGCTGTTTTTT
CASSLTSGNTGELFF
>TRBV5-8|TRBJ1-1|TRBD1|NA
TGTGCCAGCAGCGTCCGGGACAGGGGTGAAGCTTTCTTT
CASSVRDRGEAFF
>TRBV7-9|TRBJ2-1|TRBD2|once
TGTGCCAGCAGCCGCGGGACTAGCGGGGAGCAGTTCTTC
CASSRGTSGEQFF
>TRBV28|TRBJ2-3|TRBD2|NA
TGTGCCAGCAGTTTCGGAGCGGGAGCATTTGTAGATACGCAGTATTTT
CASSFGAGAFVDTQYF
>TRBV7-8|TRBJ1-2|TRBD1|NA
TGTGCCAGCAGCGAAAAGGACGCCAGGGGGTCTGGCTACACCTTC
CASSEKDARGSGYTF
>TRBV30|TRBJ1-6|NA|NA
TGTGCCTGGAGTGTAGCCATTGATTCACCCCTCCACTTT
CAWSVAIDSPLHF
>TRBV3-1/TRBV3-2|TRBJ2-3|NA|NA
TGTGCCAGCAGCCAAGGACAGTCCCCAGATACGCAGTATTTT
CASSQGQSPDTQYF
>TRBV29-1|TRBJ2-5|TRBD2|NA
TGCAGCGTTGAGGGACTAGCGGAAGAGACCCAGTACTTC
CSVEGLAEETQYF
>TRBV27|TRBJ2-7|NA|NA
TGTGCCAGCAGTTTACGGGGTAGCACCTACGAGCAGTACTTC
CASSLRGSTYEQYF
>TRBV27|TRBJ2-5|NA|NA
TGTGCCAGCAGTCCCTCTAGACAGTACCAAGAGACCCAGTACTTC
CASSPSRQYQETQYF
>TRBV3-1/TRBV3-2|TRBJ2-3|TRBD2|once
TGTGCCAGCAGCCCGAAAGGACTAGCGGGCACAGATACGCAGTATTTT
CASSPKGLAGTDTQYF
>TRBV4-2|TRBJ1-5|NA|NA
TGTGCCAGCAGCCATATCCGGGACACGATACCGAGTCAGCCCCAGCATTTT
CASSHIRDTIPSQPQHF
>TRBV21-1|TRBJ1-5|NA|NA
TGTGCCAGCAGCAAATACGGGGTGACTCAGCCCCAGCATTTT
CASSKYGVTQPQHF
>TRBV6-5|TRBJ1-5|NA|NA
TGTGCCAGCAGTTACCGATCTCAGGGGCGGCAGCCCCAGCATTTT
CASSYRSQGRQPQHF
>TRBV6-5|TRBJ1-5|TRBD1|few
TGTGCCAGCAGACTCGGACAGGGCGCCAATCAGCCCCAGCATTTT
CASRLGQGANQPQHF
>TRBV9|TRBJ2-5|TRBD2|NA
TGTGCCAGCAGCGTAGGGGCAGCGGGAACAGAGACCCAGTACTTC
CASSVGAAGTETQYF
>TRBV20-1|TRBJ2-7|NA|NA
TGCAGTGCTACGGTAAAATACGAGCAGTACTTC
CSATVKYEQYF
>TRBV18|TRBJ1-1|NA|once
TGTGCCAGCTCTCGCGGAGGGGTTGGGAACACTGAAGCTTTCTTT
CASSRGGVGNTEAFF
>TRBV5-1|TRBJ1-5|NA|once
TGCGCCAGCAGCTTGGAGGGGGGCAATCAGCCCCAGCATTTT
CASSLEGGNQPQHF
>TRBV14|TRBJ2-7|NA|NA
TGTGCCAGCAGCCAAGCGAACTCCCGAGGCGAGCAGTACTTC
CASSQANSRGEQYF
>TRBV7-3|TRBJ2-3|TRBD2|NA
TGTGCCAGCAGCCGGGGACTAGCGGGAAGCACAGATACGCAGTATTTT
CASSRGLAGSTDTQYF
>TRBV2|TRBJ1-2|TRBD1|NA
TGTGCCAGCAGAGTAGAGACAGGGGGCCACGGCTACACCTTC
CASRVETGGHGYTF
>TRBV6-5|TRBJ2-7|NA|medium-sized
TGTGCCAGCAGCGCTTTCCGGGGCTACGAGCAGTACTTC
CASSAFRGYEQYF